This TCR beta chain came from a study of shared clonotypes between healthy human individuals. Here immunoSEQ multiplex PCR was the method, and the copy in TCRdb shows in-frame clones only, minus some. The data show 2 million to 2.5 million clones, approximately 94% seen once. The germline gives CDR1 SGHAT, CDR2 FQNNGV. The CDR3 length is 16 residues. V was clipped by 4 bases and J by 1 base; unmatched bases: 6. Specimen: naive CD4+ T cells sorted from blood. Described subset: CD45RA+ positively selected. V usage is TRBV11-2 and J usage is TRBJ2-2; TRBD2 agrees at 7 bases. The receptor comes from a man aged 18 to 29 in good health. Written as DNA, the CDR3 is TGTGCCAGCAGCTACCGAGGGACTAAGAACACCGGGGAGCTGTTTTTT. This gives the protein CASSYRGTKNTGELFF.